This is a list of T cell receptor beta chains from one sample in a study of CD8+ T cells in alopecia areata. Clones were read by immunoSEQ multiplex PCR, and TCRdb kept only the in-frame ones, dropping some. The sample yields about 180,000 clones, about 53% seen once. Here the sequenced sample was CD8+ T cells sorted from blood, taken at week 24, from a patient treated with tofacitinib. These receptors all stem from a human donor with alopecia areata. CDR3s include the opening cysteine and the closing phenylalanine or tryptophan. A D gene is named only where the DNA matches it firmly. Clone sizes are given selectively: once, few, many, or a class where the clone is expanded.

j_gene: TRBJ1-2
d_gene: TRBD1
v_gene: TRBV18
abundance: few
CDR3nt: TGTGCCAGCCGGGACAGGGGTGATGGCTACACCTTC
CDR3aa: CASRDRGDGYTF

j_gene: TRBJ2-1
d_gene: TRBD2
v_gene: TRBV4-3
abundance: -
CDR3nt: TGCGCCAGCAGCCAAGATTCCGGGGGGGCGGCGAGTGAGCAGTTCTTC
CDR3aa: CASSQDSGGAASEQFF

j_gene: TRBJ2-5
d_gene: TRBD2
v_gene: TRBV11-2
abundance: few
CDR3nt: TGTGCCAGCAGCTTAGGAGAGGGACTAGCGTTAGGGAGAGAGACCCAGTACTTC
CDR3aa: CASSLGEGLALGRETQYF

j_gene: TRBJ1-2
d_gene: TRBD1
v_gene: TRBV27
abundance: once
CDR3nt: TGTGCCAGCAGTTTACTTTCGGGACAGGAAACTAACTATGGCTACACCTTC
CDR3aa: CASSLLSGQETNYGYTF

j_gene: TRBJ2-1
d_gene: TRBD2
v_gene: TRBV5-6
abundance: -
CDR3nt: TGTGCCAGCAGCCCTCTGCGGGGGGCACGGGATGAGCAGTTCTTC
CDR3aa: CASSPLRGARDEQFF

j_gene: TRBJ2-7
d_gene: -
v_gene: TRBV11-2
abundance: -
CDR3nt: TGTGCCAGCACCCCGTTTACAGGAAACTACGAGCAGTACTTC
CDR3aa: CASTPFTGNYEQYF

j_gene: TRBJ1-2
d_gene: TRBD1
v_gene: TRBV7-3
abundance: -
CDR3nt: TGTGCCAGCAGCCCCCAGGGGGGTGTAGACTATGGCTACACCTTC
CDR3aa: CASSPQGGVDYGYTF

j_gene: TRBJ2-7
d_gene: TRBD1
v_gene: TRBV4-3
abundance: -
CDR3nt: TGCGCCAGCAGCCAAGGACAGGGGGCATTCTACGAGCAGTACTTC
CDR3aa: CASSQGQGAFYEQYF

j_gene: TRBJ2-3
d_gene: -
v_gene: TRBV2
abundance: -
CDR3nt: TGTGCCAGCAGCCCATGGATCGGAGGAGCCAGCACAGATACGCAGTATTTT
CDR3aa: CASSPWIGGASTDTQYF

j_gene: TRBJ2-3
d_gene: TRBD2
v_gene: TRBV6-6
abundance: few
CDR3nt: TGTGCCAGCAGCGGACTAGCGGGAGTCACAGATACGCAGTATTTT
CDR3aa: CASSGLAGVTDTQYF

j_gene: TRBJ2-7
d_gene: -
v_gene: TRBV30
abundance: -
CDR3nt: TGTGCCTGGAGTGTACAGTCCTACGAGCAGTACTTC
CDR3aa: CAWSVQSYEQYF

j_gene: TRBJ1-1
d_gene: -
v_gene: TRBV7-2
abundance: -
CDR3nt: TGTGCCAGCAGCTTAGACCCAGAGAACACTGAAGCTTTCTTT
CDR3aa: CASSLDPENTEAFF

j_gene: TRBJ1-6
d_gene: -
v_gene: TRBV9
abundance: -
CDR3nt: TGTGCCAGCAGCGACCTCGGGGGAGGGCCCCTCCACTTT
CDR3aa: CASSDLGGGPLHF

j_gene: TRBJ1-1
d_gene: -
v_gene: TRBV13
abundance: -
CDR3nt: TGTGCCAGCAGCCCCGGACGATGGGGGGACACTGAAGCTTTCTTT
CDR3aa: CASSPGRWGDTEAFF

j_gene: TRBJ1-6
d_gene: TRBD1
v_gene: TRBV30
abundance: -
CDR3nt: TGTGCCTGGAGTGCATTGGGGACAGGCGGCTATTCACCCCTCCACTTT
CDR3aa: CAWSALGTGGYSPLHF

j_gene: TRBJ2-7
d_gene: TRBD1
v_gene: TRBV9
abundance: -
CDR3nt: TGTGCCAGCAGCGTATCAGGGGGCGAGCAGTACTTC
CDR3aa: CASSVSGGEQYF

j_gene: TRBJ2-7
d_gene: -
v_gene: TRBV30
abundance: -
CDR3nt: TGTGCCTGGAGCGGCCCAGGCCTCTCCTACGAGCAGTACTTC
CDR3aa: CAWSGPGLSYEQYF

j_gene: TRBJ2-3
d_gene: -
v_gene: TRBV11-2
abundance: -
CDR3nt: TGTGCCAGCAGCTTAACGGCTCTTAAAGTAGTGAATACGCAGTATTTT
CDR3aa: CASSLTALKVVNTQYF

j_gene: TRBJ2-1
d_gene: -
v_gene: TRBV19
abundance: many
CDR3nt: TGTGCCAGTATAGGGGGAGGTTACAATGAGCAGTTCTTC
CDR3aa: CASIGGGYNEQFF

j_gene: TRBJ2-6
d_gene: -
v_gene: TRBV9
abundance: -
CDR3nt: TGTGCCAGCAGCCTACCCGAGACAGCCTCTGGGGCCAACGTCCTGACTTTC
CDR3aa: CASSLPETASGANVLTF

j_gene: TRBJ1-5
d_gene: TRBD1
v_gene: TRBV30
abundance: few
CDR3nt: TGTGCCTGGAGTCCAGGGGGCGGTCAGCCCCAGCATTTT
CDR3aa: CAWSPGGGQPQHF

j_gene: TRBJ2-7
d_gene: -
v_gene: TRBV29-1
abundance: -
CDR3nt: TGCAGCGTTGAAGGGGGGGACACTCCCTACGAGCAGTACTTC
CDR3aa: CSVEGGDTPYEQYF

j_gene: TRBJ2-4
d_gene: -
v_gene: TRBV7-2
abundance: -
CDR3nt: TGTGCCAGCAGCCTGGGGCAGGCCAACATTCAGTACTTC
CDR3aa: CASSLGQANIQYF

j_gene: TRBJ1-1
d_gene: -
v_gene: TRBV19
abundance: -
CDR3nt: TGTGCCAGTAGTACGGCAGGGAGGTCTTTTGAAGCTTTCTTT
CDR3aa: CASSTAGRSFEAFF

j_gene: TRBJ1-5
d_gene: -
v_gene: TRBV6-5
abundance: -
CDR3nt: TGTGCCAGCAGGGACGGGAGTTCCAATCAGCCCCAGCATTTT
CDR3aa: CASRDGSSNQPQHF

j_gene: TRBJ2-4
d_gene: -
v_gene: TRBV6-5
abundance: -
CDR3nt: TGTGCCAGCAGTCCGGGACCAAACATTCAGTACTTC
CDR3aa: CASSPGPNIQYF

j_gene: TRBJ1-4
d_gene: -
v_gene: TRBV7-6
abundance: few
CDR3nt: TGTGCCAGCAGCTTAGCCAGGTCTAATGAAAAACTGTTTTTT
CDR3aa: CASSLARSNEKLFF

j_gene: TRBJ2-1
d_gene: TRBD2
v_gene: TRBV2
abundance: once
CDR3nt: TGTGCCAGCAGTCGGGGTCTAGCGGGGCTCAATGAGCAGTTCTTC
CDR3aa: CASSRGLAGLNEQFF

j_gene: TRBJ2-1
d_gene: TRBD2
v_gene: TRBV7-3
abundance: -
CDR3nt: TGTGCCAGCAGCTTAACAGCGGGGTCTAACAATGAGCAGTTCTTC
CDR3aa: CASSLTAGSNNEQFF

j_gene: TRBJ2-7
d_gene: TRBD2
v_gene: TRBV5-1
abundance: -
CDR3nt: TGCGCCAGCAGCCCATATCCTGGACTAGGTTACGAGCAGTACTTC
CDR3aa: CASSPYPGLGYEQYF

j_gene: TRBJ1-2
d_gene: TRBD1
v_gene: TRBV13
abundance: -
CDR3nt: TGTGCCAGCAGCTTACTAAGGACAGGGGAAGGTGGTGGCTACACCTTC
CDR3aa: CASSLLRTGEGGGYTF

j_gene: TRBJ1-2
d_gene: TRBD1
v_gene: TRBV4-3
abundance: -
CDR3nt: TGCGCCAGCAGCCAAGATCGACAGGGGGCCAATGGCTACACCTTC
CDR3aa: CASSQDRQGANGYTF

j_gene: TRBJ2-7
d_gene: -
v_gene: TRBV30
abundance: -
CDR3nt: TGTGCCTGGAGTGTTGGTCAGCCCTACGAGCAGTACTTC
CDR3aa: CAWSVGQPYEQYF

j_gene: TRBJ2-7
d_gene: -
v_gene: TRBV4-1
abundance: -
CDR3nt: TGCGCCAGCAGCCCCCGGGGCAGCGAGCAGTACTTC
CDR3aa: CASSPRGSEQYF

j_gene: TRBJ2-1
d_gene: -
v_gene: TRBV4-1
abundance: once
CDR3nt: TGCGCCAGCAGCCAAGATATAGATGAGCAGTTCTTC
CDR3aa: CASSQDIDEQFF

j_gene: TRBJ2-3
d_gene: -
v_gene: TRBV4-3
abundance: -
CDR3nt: TGCGCCAGCAGCCAAGATTACGCAAGAGGAGATACGCAGTATTTT
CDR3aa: CASSQDYARGDTQYF

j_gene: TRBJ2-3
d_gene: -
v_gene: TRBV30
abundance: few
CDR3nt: TGTGCCTGGAGTTGGGGACATCCAGATACGCAGTATTTT
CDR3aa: CAWSWGHPDTQYF

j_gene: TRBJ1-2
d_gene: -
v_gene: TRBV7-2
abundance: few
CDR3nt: TGTGCCAGCAGCTTACCGGGCGAGTTTGGCCGGGGGTATGGCTACACCTTC
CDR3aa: CASSLPGEFGRGYGYTF

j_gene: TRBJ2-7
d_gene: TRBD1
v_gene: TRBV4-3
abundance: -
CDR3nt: TGCGCCAGCAGCCAAGATCGAGGGGGCGCAGGTGGCGAGCAGTACTTC
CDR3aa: CASSQDRGGAGGEQYF

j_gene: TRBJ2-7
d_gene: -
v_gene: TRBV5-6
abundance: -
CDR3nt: TGTGCCAGCAGCTTATCAGGGCAGAGCTACGAGCAGTACTTC
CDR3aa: CASSLSGQSYEQYF

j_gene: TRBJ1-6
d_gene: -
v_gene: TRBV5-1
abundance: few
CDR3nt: TGCGCCACCAGATCGGGGGATTCACCCCTCCACTTT
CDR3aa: CATRSGDSPLHF

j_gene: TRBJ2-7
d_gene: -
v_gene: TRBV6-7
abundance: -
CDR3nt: TGTGCCAGCAGCTCGGGACACACACGCTCCTACGAGCAGTACTTC
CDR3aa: CASSSGHTRSYEQYF

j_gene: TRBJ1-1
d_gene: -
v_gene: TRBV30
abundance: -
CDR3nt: TGTGCCTGGAGTGTATCGGTGAACACTGAAGCTTTCTTT
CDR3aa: CAWSVSVNTEAFF

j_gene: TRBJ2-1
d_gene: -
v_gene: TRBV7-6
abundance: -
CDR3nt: TGTGCCAGCAGCTTAGCCCTTAGCTCCTACAATGAGCAGTTCTTC
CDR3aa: CASSLALSSYNEQFF

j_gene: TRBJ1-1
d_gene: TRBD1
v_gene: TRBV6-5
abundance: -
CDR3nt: TGTGCCAGCAGTAACTCAGGGGGTTACACTGAAGCTTTCTTT
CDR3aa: CASSNSGGYTEAFF

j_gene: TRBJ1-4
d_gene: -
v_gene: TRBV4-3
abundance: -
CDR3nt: TGCGCCAGCAGCCAAGATCCAGCAACTAATGAAAAACTGTTTTTT
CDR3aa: CASSQDPATNEKLFF

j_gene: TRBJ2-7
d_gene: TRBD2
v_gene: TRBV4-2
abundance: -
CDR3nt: TGTGCCAGCAGCGCGGGAGCGGGGTCCTCCTACGAGCAGTACTTC
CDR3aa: CASSAGAGSSYEQYF